This T cell receptor beta chain was obtained from a study of shared clonotypes between healthy human individuals. For each subset, genomic DNA was distributed in equal portions over several immunoSEQ plates. Sequencing was performed with immunoSEQ multiplex PCR; in TCRdb, only in-frame clones are kept and a portion is missing. The sample comprises more than 90,000 clones, under 80% of which are singletons, and less than 55% rests with the top ten. This CDR3 is built from 13 residues. Germline V gene lookup returns CDR1 SGHTS and CDR2 YDEGEE. V lost 6 bases to trimming and J lost 2 bases, with 11 bases between them.

V gene TRBV5-8 combines with J gene TRBJ1-1; D not resolved. This clonotype was sampled from a man between 25 and 39 years old in good health. What was sequenced was memory CD8+ T cells sorted from blood. The subset denotes: CD45RO+ cells pooled with CCR7-negative TemRA cells. The CDR3 DNA reads as TGTGCCAGCACCCTTGTTTCAAACACTGAAGCTTTCTTT. Translated: CASTLVSNTEAFF.